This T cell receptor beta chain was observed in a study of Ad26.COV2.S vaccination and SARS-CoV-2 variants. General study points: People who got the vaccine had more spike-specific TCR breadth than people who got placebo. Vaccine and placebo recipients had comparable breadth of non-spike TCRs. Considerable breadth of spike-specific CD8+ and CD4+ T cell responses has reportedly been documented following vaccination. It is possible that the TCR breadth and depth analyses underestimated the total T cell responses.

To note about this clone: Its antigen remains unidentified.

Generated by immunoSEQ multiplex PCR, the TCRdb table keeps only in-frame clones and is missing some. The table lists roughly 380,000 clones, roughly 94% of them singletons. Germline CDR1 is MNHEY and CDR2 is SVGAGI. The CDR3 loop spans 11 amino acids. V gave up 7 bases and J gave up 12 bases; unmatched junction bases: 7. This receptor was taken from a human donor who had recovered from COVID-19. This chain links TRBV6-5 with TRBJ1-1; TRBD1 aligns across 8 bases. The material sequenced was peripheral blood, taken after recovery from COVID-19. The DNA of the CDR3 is TGTGCCAGCACCAACGGACAGGGAACTTTCTTT. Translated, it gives CASTNGQGTFF.